The next 10 T cell receptor beta chains were all read from a single sample in a study of OX40 agonist ivuxolimab in advanced cancers. Method: immunoSEQ multiplex PCR; TCRdb's copy keeps in-frame clones and lacks some. The sample lists about 76,000 clones; roughly 85% were seen once. The specimen was CD4+ or CD8+ T cells sorted from blood, collected in a trial of the OX40 agonist ivuxolimab. All receptors come from an adult with an advanced solid tumor such as melanoma, head and neck, liver or kidney cancer.

The chain couples TRBV28 to TRBJ2-7, with 12 bases aligning to TRBD2. CDR3 length: 17 residues. The germline V gene encodes CDR1 MDHEN and CDR2 SYDVKM. The V gene end was trimmed by 7 bases and the J gene end by 5 bases; junction bases not matched to a gene: 15. The CDR3 coding sequence is TGTGCCAGCACCCTAGCTAGCGGGAGGGTCCCCACCCACGAGCAGTACTTC. Translated, it gives CASTLASGRVPTHEQYF.

The chain joins TRBV18 to TRBJ1-2; 7 positions match TRBD1. Germline CDR1 is KGHSH and CDR2 is LQKENI. The CDR3 is 14 residues long. V lost 6 bases, J lost 2 bases, and 6 bases stayed unmatched. DNA for the CDR3: TGTGCCAGCTCCGTGACAGGGTCAAACTATGGCTACACCTTC. Translated: CASSVTGSNYGYTF.

CDR3 coding DNA: TGCGCCAGCAGCCACTCCCGGGACGTTGGTGCAGATACGCAGTATTTT. It is translated as CASSHSRDVGADTQYF. The chain recombines TRBV4-3 with TRBJ2-3; tentatively, D is TRBD1 or TRBD2 (5 bases each). The CDR3 totals 16 residues. In germline, CDR1 is LGHNA, CDR2 YSLEER. Trimming left V 3 bases short and J 4 bases short, with 17 bases between.

V gene TRBV7-2 combines with J gene TRBJ1-3; no firm D call. Germline V gene data show CDR1 as SGHTA and CDR2 as FQGNSA. This CDR3 contains 13 residues. The V gene lost 1 base and the J gene lost 7 bases, with 8 bases spanning the gap. In nucleotides, the CDR3 is TGTGCCAGCAGCTTAGATAAGGCCAACACCATATATTTT. Translating gives CASSLDKANTIYF.

The chain couples TRBV6-5 to TRBJ2-7; the D gene could be TRBD1 or TRBD2 (6 bases each). Per germline, CDR1 MNHEY and CDR2 SVGAGI. V was clipped by 11 bases and J by 1 base, with 15 bases between them. The length of the CDR3 is 13 residues. The CDR3 DNA follows: TGTGCCTCGGCGGGACACTCTTCCTACGAGCAGTACTTC. Protein product: CASAGHSSYEQYF.

The genes are TRBV6-5 and TRBJ1-3; D is uncertain. CDR1 and CDR2 (germline): MNHEY, SVGAGI. Trimming stripped 4 bases from V and 4 bases from J, with 14 bases between. This CDR3 spans 15 amino acids. The CDR3 region has the DNA TGTGCCAGCAGTTTGGGTACTATGGGAGGAAACACCATATATTTT. This codes for CASSLGTMGGNTIYF.

This clone was seen only once. The chain uses TRBV6-5 and TRBJ2-7; D possibly uses TRBD1 or TRBD2 (6 bases each). The V end lost 0 bases, the J end lost 4 bases, and 13 bases lay between the germline ends. The CDR3 sequence is 15 residues long. The V gene's germline CDR1 is MNHEY and CDR2 SVGAGI. CDR3 protein: CASSYSGGRRYEQYF. Here the CDR3 DNA reads TGTGCCAGCAGTTACTCCGGGGGCCGACGGTACGAGCAGTACTTC.

The rearrangement joins TRBV4-1 to TRBJ2-2, with D perhaps given as TRBD1 or TRBD2 (5 bases each). The ends were cut back, 7 bases at V and 3 bases at J, with 15 bases in the middle. The CDR3 totals 15 residues. Germline V lookup: CDR1 MGHRA, CDR2 YSYEKL. The CDR3 DNA reads TGCGCCAGCACCTCCGGGGCAGGGCACACCGGGGAGCTGTTTTTT. Its translation is CASTSGAGHTGELFF.

The chain recombines TRBV19 with TRBJ2-7, with D tentatively TRBD1 or TRBD2 (6 bases each). Germline CDR1 is LNHDA and CDR2 is SQIVND (reference sequence). This CDR3 contains 16 residues. Between the trimmed V and J ends, which lost 3 bases and 4 bases, there was a span of 19 bases. In nucleotides, the CDR3 is TGTGCCAGTAGTATTGACCCCCTGGGGGGCAAATACGAGCAGTACTTC. Its protein is CASSIDPLGGKYEQYF.

The chain employs TRBV10-3 and TRBJ2-2; D gene unclear. Germline V CDR1 and CDR2: ENHRY, SYGVKD. The CDR3 spans 16 residues. The V and J ends lost 3 bases and 1 base respectively, with 12 bases between them. The CDR3 reads CAISDGAQMNTGELFF. The CDR3 coding sequence is TGTGCCATCAGTGATGGCGCCCAGATGAACACCGGGGAGCTGTTTTTT.